Below, 15 T cell receptor beta chains from the same sample are listed, as sequenced in a study of blood T cell repertoires in COVID-19. Some clones are missing from TCRdb's copy, which holds only in-frame ones; the method was immunoSEQ multiplex PCR. The table has some 170,000 clones, 80% to 90% seen once. The sequencing input was peripheral blood. These receptors were taken from a woman in her 50s with acute or convalescent COVID-19.

The V call is TRBV6-2 or TRBV6-3, the J call TRBJ2-2; D is unresolved. The CDR3 sequence is 14 residues long. Germline-derived CDR1 and CDR2 are MNHEY and SVGEGT. Trimming stripped 2 bases from V and 4 bases from J, with 8 bases between. For the CDR3, the DNA is TGTGCCAGCAGTTACAGTCAGATCACCGGGGAGCTGTTTTTT. Amino acids: CASSYSQITGELFF.

The chain carries TRBV19 and TRBJ2-7; D might be TRBD2 (6 bases). Germline CDR1 LNHDA, CDR2 SQIVND (reference sequence). There are 13 residues in the CDR3. Trimming shortened V by 3 bases and J by 5 bases, and 11 bases separated the two germline ends. CDR3 sequence (DNA): TGTGCCAGTAGTATTGGGGCGGGGAACGAGCAGTACTTC. It translates to CASSIGAGNEQYF. Complete variable domain (other parts from reference TRBV19 and TRBJ2-7): DGGITQSPKYLFRKEGQNVTLSCEQNLNHDAMYWYRQDPGQGLRLIYYSQIVNDFQKGDIAEGYSVSREKKESFPLTVTSAQKNPTAFYLCASSIGAGNEQYFGPGTRLTVT.

The chain uses TRBV4-2 and TRBJ2-7; 8 bases align to TRBD2. Germline CDR1 LGHNA, CDR2 YNFKEQ. Losses at the gene ends were 0 bases for V and 2 bases for J; bases not matched to a gene: 3. This CDR3 has 15 amino acids. Here the CDR3 DNA reads TGTGCCAGCAGCCAAGATTTCGGGGGGGCCTACGAGCAGTACTTC. Protein product: CASSQDFGGAYEQYF.

This chain connects TRBV11-2 to TRBJ2-1, with 7 positions matching TRBD2. From germline, CDR1 is SGHAT and CDR2 FQNNGV. This CDR3 has 15 amino acids. Losses at the gene ends were 5 bases for V and 8 bases for J; bases not matched to a gene: 12. The CDR3 bases are TGTGCCAGCAGCCCCGGGGGGTGGGGTATCTATGAGCAGTTCTTC. Residues: CASSPGGWGIYEQFF.

V and J are TRBV2 and TRBJ1-1; 7 positions agree with TRBD1. CDR3 size: 15 residues. The V gene's germline CDR1 is SNHLY and CDR2 FYNNEI. The V gene end was trimmed by 6 bases and the J gene end by 4 bases; junction bases not matched to a gene: 11. CDR3 sequence (DNA): TGTGCCAGCAGCGATAACAGGGGTGGGGGCACTGAAGCTTTCTTT. As protein: CASSDNRGGGTEAFF.

This clone has just a few counts. V is TRBV6-5 and J is TRBJ2-5; 7 bases line up with TRBD1. Germline lookup yields CDR1 MNHEY and CDR2 SVGAGI. With 6 bases clipped from V and 4 bases from J, the junction kept 11 bases outside the gene matches. The CDR3 sequence is 15 residues long. The CDR3 coding sequence is TGTGCCAGCAGAGTCACCAGACAGGGTAGAGAGACCCAGTACTTC. Amino acid sequence: CASRVTRQGRETQYF.

This clone was seen only once. The chain's CDR3 is CASSLDRNTGELFF. CDR3 DNA sequence: TGCGCCAGCAGCTTGGATAGGAACACCGGGGAGCTGTTTTTT. The chain joins TRBV5-1 to TRBJ2-2, with D hard to call. Germline-derived CDR1 and CDR2 are SGHRS and YFSETQ. The V and J ends lost 0 bases and 1 base respectively, with 4 bases between them. The CDR3 spans 14 residues.

The gene calls are TRBV7-8 and TRBJ1-5, with D possibly being TRBD1 (5 bases). The CDR3 extends over 16 amino acids. V was trimmed by 1 base and J by 5 bases, leaving 15 bases between them. Germline V gene data show CDR1 as SGHVS and CDR2 as FQNEAQ. Written as DNA, the CDR3 is TGTGCCAGCAGCTTAGATAGACAGATGTGGGATCAGCCCCAGCATTTT. Amino acid sequence: CASSLDRQMWDQPQHF.

This rearrangement joins TRBV15 to TRBJ2-7; D remains ambiguous. This CDR3 spans 14 amino acids. Germline V CDR1 and CDR2: LNHNV, YYDKDF (reference sequence). The germline V and J ends were trimmed by 1 base and 2 bases, with 9 bases remaining between them. The CDR3 region is CATSRVSGAYEQYF. The CDR3 DNA reads TGTGCCACCAGCAGAGTTTCAGGCGCCTACGAGCAGTACTTC.

This chain links TRBV3-1 (or the pseudogene TRBV3-2) with TRBJ2-1; 7 bases are shared with TRBD2. V was pared by 4 bases and J by 5 bases, with 2 bases of the junction left unmatched. Germline values: CDR1 LGHDT, CDR2 YNNKEL (reference sequence). This CDR3 has 13 amino acids. This CDR3 reads CASSRLANNEQFF. DNA for the CDR3: TGTGCCAGCAGCCGACTAGCCAACAATGAGCAGTTCTTC.

The V call is TRBV29-1, the J call TRBJ2-5, with D maybe TRBD2 (6 bases). The germline gives CDR1 SQVTM, CDR2 ANQGSEA. V gave up 7 bases and J gave up 1 base, with 16 bases separating them. The CDR3 extends over 14 amino acids. The CDR3 spells CSGGVPAGQETQYF. DNA of the CDR3: TGCAGCGGGGGGGTTCCAGCGGGCCAAGAGACCCAGTACTTC.

V and J are TRBV30 and TRBJ1-4; D unclear. In germline, CDR1 is GTSNPN, CDR2 SVGIG (reference sequence). The CDR3 extends over 15 amino acids. The ends were cut back, 0 bases at V and 5 bases at J, with 13 bases in the middle. In nucleotides, the CDR3 is TGTGCCTGGAGTGTAGATTCGACGGGGAATGAAAAACTGTTTTTT. This sequence encodes CAWSVDSTGNEKLFF.

The chain carries TRBV7-2 and TRBJ2-7, with D possibly TRBD2 on 5 matching bases. CDR3 length: 16 amino acids. Between the trimmed V and J ends, which lost 5 bases and 7 bases, there was a span of 24 bases. Germline CDR1 reads SGHTA; CDR2 reads FQGNSA. This CDR3 reads CASSPLWQTGSGEQYF. CDR3 in DNA: TGTGCCAGCAGCCCCCTTTGGCAGACCGGGTCGGGGGAGCAGTACTTC. The entire variable domain, with the rest obtained from reference TRBV7-2 and TRBJ2-7, is as follows: GAGVSQSPSNKVTEKGKDVELRCDPISGHTALYWYRQSLGQGLEFLIYFQGNSAPDKSGLPSDRFSAERTGGSVSTLTIQRTQQEDSAVYLCASSPLWQTGSGEQYFGPGTRLTVT.

The rearrangement links TRBV27 to TRBJ1-6, with D possibly being TRBD1 (6 bases). Trimming shortened V by 5 bases and J by 7 bases, and 15 bases separated the two germline ends. Germline assignment: CDR1 MNHEY and CDR2 SMNVEV (reference sequence). This CDR3 contains 15 residues. CDR3 amino acids: CASSPRGIDNSPLHF. In nucleotides, the CDR3 is TGTGCCAGCAGTCCTAGGGGGATCGACAATTCACCCCTCCACTTT.

V is TRBV5-1 and J is TRBJ1-5; D gene unclear. The V gene's germline CDR1 is SGHRS and CDR2 YFSETQ. Trimming cost V 1 base and J 4 bases, with 6 bases left between them. There are 13 residues in the CDR3. CDR3 sequence: CASSLSVNQPQHF. As DNA, the CDR3 is TGCGCCAGCAGCTTGAGCGTTAATCAGCCCCAGCATTTT. Using reference TRBV5-1 and TRBJ1-5 for the parts outside the CDR3, the full variable domain is KAGVTQTPRYLIKTRGQQVTLSCSPISGHRSVSWYQQTPGQGLQFLFEYFSETQRNKGNFPGRFSGRQFSNSRSEMNVSTLELGDSALYLCASSLSVNQPQHFGDGTRLSIL.